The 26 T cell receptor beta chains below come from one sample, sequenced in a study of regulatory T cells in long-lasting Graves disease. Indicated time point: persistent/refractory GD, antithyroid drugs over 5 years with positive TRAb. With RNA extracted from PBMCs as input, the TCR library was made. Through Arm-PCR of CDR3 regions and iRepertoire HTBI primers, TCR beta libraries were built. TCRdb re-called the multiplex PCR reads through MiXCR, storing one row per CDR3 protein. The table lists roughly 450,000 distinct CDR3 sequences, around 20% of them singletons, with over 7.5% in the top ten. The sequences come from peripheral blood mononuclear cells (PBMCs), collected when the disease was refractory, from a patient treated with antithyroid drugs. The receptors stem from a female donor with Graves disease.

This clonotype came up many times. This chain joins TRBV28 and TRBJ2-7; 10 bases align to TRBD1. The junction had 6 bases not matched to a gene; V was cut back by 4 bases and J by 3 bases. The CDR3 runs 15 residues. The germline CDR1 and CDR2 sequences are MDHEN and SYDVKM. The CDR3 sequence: CASSWGGDRGYEQYF. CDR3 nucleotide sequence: TGTGCCAGCAGTTGGGGTGGGGACAGGGGCTACGAGCAGTACTTC.

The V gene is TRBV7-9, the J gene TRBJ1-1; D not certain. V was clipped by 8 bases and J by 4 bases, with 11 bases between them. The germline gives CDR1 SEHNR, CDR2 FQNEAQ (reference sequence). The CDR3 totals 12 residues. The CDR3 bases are TGTGCCAGCGAGTTCACGGGCACTGAAGCTTTCTTT. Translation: CASEFTGTEAFF.

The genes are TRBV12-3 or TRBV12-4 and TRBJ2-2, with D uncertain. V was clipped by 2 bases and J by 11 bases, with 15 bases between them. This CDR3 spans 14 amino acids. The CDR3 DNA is TGTGCCAGCAGTTTAAGGGTTGATCGGTTTGAGCTGTTTTTT. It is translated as CASSLRVDRFELFF.

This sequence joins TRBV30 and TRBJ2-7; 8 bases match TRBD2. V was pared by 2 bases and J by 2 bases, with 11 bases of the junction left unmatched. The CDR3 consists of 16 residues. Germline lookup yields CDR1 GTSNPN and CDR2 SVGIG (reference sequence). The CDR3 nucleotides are TGTGCCTGGAGTCCTCCGCGGGGGGAGAAAGCCTACGAGCAGTACTTC. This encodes CAWSPPRGEKAYEQYF.

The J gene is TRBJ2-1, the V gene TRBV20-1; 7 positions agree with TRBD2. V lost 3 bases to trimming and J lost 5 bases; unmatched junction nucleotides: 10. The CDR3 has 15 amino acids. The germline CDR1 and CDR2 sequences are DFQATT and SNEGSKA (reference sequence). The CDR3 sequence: CSASPWGGTNNEQFF. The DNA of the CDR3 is TGCAGTGCTAGTCCCTGGGGGGGGACCAACAATGAGCAGTTCTTC.

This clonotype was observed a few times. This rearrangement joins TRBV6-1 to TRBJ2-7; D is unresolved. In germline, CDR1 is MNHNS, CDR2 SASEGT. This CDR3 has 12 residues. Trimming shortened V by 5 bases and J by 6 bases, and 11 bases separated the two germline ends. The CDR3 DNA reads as TGTGCCAGCAGTATAACAAGGAGCGAGCAGTACTTC. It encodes CASSITRSEQYF.

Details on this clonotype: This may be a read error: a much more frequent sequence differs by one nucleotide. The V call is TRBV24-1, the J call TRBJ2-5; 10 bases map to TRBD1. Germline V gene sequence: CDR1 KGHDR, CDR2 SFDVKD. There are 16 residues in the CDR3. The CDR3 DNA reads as TGTGCCACCAGTGGGACAGGGGGTAGTTACCAAGAGGCCCAGTACTTC. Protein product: CATSGTGGSYQEAQYF.

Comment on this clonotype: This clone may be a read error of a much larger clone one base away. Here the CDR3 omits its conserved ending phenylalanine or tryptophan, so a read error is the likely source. The CDR3, as DNA: TGTGCCAGCAGCACGGGACAGGGGATCGGCTACACCCTC. Encoded protein: CASSTGQGIGYTL. The V gene is TRBV12-3 or TRBV12-4, the J gene TRBJ1-2, with 10 bases identical to TRBD1. The V segment lost 6 bases and the J segment 8 bases; nucleotides outside the gene matches: 6. The CDR3 is 13 residues long.

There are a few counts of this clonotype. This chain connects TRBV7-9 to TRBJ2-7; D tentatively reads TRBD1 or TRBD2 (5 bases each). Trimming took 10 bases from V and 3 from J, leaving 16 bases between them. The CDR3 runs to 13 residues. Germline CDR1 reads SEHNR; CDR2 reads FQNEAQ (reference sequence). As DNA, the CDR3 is TGTGCCACCTTTGGGGACCGCGACTACGAGCAGTACTTC. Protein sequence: CATFGDRDYEQYF.

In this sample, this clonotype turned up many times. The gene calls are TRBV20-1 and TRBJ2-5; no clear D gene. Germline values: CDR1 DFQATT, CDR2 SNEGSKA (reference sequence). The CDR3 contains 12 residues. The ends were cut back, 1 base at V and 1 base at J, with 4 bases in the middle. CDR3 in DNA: TGCAGTGCTAGAGTAGGCCAAGAGACCCAGTACTTC. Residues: CSARVGQETQYF.

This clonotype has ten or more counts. In nucleotides, the CDR3 is TGTGCCAGCAAGGATCCCGTATTGAACACTGAAGCTTTCTTT. Translated: CASKDPVLNTEAFF. V gene TRBV2 combines with J gene TRBJ1-1; D remains ambiguous. CDR1 is SNHLY and CDR2 is FYNNEI in the germline V gene. V was pared by 7 bases and J by 0 bases, with 12 bases between. CDR3 length: 14 residues.

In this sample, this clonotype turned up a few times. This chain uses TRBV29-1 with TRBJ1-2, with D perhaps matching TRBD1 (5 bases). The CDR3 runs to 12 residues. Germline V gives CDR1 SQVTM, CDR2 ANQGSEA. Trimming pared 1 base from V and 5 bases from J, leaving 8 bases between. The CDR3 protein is CSVEAGGYGYTF. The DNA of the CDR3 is TGCAGCGTTGAAGCCGGGGGGTATGGCTACACCTTC.

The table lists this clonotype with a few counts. The CDR3: CASSAGQGVFYEQYF. The CDR3 DNA reads TGTGCCAGTAGTGCGGGACAGGGAGTCTTCTACGAGCAGTACTTC. V gene TRBV19 combines with J gene TRBJ2-7; TRBD1 aligns across 9 bases. Germline V CDR1 and CDR2: LNHDA, SQIVND (reference sequence). The CDR3 is 15 residues long. J lost 3 bases, V lost 5 bases, and 8 bases had no gene match.

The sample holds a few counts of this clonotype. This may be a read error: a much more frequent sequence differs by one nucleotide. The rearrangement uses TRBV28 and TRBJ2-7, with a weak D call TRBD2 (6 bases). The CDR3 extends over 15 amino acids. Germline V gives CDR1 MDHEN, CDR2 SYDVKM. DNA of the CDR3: TGTGCCTGCAGCCCGGAGGGTAGGGTGGGGTACGAGCAGTACTTC. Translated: CACSPEGRVGYEQYF.

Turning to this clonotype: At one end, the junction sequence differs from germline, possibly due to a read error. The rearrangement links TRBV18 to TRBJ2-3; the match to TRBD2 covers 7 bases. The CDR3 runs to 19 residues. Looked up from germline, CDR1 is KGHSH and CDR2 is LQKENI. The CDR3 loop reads CASPPRSGTTIPVTDTQYF. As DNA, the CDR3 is TGTGCCAGCCCACCACGTTCCGGGACTACCATCCCCGTCACAGATACGCAGTATTTT.

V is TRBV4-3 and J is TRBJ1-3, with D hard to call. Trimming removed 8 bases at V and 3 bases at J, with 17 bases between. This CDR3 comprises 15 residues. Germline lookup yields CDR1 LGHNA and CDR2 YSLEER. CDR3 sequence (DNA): TGCGCCAGCCATAAGAGCGGGGTTTTTGGAAACACCATATATTTT. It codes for CASHKSGVFGNTIYF.

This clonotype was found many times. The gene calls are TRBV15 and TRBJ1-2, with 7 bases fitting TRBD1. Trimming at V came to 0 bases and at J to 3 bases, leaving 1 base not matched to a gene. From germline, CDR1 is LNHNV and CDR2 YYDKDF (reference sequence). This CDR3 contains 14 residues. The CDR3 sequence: CATSREGTDYGYTF. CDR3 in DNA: TGTGCCACCAGCAGAGAAGGGACAGACTATGGCTACACCTTC.

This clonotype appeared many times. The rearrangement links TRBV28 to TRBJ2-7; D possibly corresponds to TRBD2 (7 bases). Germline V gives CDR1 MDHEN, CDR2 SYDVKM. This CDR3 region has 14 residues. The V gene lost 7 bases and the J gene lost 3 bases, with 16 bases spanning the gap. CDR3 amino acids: CASIERRGRYEQYF. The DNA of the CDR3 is TGTGCCAGCATCGAGCGGCGGGGGCGCTACGAGCAGTACTTC.

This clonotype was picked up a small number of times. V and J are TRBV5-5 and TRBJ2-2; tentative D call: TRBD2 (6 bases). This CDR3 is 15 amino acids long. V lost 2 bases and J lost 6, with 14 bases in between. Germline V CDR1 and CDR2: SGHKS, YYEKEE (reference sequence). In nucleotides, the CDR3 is TGTGCCAGCAGCTTTCGAATGGGAGGAGCCGGGGAGCTGTTTTTT. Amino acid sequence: CASSFRMGGAGELFF. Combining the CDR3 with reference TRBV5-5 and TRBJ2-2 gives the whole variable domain DAGVTQSPTHLIKTRGQQVTLRCSPISGHKSVSWYQQVLGQGPQFIFQYYEKEERGRGNFPDRFSARQFPNYSSELNVNALLLGDSALYLCASSFRMGGAGELFFGEGSRLTVL.

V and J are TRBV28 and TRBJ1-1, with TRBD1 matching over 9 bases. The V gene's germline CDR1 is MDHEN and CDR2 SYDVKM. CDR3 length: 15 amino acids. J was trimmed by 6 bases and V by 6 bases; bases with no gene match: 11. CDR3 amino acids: CASSQGQGSFAEAFF. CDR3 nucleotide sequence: TGTGCCAGCAGCCAAGGACAGGGGAGTTTCGCTGAAGCTTTCTTT. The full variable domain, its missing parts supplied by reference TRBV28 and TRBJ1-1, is DVKVTQSSRYLVKRTGEKVFLECVQDMDHENMFWYRQDPGLGLRLIYFSYDVKMKEKGDIPEGYSVSREKKERFSLILESASTNQTSMYLCASSQGQGSFAEAFFGQGTRLTVV.

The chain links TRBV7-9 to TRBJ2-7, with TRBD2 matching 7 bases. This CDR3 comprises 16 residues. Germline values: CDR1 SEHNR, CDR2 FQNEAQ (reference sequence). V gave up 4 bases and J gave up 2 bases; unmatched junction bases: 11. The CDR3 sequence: CASSSTWGGTPYEQYF. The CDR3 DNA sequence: TGTGCCAGCAGCTCCACCTGGGGGGGTACCCCCTACGAGCAGTACTTC.

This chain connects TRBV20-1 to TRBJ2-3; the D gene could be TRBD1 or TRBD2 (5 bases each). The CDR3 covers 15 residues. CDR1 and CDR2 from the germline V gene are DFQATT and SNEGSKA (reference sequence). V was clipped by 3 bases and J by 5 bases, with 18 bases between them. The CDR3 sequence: CSARFSPGAGDTQYF. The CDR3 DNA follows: TGCAGTGCTAGGTTTTCCCCCGGGGCAGGAGATACGCAGTATTTT.

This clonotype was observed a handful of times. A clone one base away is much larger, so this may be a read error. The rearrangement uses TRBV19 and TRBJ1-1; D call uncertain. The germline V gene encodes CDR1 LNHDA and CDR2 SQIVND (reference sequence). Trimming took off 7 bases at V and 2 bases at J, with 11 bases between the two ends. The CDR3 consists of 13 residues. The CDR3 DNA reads TGTGCCAGTAACGGCGGGCTCAACACTGAAGCTTTCTTT. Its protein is CASNGGLNTEAFF.

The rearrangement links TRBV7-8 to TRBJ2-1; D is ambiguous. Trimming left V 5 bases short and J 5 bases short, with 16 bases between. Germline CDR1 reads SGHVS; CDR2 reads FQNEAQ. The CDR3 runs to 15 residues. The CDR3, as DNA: TGTGCCAGCAGCATAAGAGGCCCTTTGGACAATGAGCAGTTCTTC. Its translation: CASSIRGPLDNEQFF.

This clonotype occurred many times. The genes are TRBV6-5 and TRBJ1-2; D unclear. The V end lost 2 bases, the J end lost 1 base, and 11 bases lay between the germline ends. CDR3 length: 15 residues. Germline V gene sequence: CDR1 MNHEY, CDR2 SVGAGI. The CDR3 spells CASSYGSGSNYGYTF. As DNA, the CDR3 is TGTGCCAGCAGTTACGGTTCGGGCAGTAACTATGGCTACACCTTC.

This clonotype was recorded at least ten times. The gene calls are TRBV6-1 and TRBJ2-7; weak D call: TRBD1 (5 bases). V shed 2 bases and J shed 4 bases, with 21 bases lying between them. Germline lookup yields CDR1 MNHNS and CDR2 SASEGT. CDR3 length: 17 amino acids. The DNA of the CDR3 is TGTGCCAGCAGTGAAAGGTCCCCGGCAATAGGGGTATACGAGCAGTACTTC. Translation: CASSERSPAIGVYEQYF.